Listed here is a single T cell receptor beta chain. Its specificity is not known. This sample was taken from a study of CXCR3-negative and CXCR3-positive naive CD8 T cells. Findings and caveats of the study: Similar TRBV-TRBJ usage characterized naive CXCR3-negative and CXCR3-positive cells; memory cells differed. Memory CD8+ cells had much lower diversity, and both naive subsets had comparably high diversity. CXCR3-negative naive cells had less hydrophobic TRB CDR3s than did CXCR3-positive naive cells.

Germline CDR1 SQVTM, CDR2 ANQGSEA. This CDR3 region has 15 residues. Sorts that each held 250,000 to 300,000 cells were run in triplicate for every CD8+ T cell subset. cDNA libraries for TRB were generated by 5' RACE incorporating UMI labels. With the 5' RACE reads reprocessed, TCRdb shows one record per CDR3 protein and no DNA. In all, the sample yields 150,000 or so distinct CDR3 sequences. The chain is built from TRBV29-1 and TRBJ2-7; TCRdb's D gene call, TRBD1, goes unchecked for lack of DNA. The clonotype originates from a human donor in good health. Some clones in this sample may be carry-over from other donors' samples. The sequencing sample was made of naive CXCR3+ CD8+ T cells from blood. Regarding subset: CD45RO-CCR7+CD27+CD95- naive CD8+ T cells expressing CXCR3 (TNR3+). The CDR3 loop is CSVIIRDSPTYEQYF.